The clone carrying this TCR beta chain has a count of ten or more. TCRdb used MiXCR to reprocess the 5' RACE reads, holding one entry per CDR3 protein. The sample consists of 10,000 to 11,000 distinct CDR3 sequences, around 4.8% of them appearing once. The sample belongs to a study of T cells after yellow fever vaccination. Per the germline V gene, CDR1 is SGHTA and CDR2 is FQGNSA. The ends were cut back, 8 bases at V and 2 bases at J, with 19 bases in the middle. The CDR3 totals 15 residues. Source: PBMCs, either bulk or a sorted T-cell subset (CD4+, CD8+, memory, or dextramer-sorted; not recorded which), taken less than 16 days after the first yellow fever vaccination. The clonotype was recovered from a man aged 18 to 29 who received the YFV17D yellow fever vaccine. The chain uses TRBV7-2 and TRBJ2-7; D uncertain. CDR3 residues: CASGSPRTSTYEQYF. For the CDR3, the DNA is TGTGCCAGCGGATCCCCCCGGACGTCTACCTACGAGCAGTACTTC.